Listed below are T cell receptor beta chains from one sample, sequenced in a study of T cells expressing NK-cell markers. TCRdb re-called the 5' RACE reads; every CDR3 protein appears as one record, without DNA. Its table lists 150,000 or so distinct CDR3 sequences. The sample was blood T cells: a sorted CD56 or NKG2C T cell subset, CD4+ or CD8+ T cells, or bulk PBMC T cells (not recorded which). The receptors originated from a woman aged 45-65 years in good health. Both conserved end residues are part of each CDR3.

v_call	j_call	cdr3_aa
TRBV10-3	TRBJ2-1	CAISEGRVSYNEQFF
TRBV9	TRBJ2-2	CASSVGLAGVAGELFF
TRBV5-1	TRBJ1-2	CASSFGDSPFIDYGYTF
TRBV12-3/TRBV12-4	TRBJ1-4	CASTIGGLGKLFF
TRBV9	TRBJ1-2	CASSVDPVPKPNYGYTF
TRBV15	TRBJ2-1	CATSGGRGPHNEQFF
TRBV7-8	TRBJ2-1	CASSDRGLAGDKEQFF
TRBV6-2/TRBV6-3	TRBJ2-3	CASSSTVADTQYF
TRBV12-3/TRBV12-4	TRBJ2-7	CASSLAPLGGNNEQYF
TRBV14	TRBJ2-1	CASSQQGVGEQFF
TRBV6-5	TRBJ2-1	CASSYSMASGHNEQFF
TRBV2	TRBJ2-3	CASSPEARTDTQYF
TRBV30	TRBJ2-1	CAWSAWTGSFEQFF
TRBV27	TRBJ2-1	CASSLDFSNYNEQFF
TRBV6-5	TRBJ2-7	CASSIDRGNEQYF
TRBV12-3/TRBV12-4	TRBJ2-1	CASSLTAGTSGSRGVSEQFF
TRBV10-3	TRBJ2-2	CAISVLAGAPNTGELFF
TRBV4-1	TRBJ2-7	CASSHISPYEQYF
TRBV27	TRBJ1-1	CASRTGAVNTEAFF
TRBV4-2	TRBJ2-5	CASSHVGGSNEETQYF
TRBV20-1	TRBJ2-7	CSAVRGSGSYEQYF
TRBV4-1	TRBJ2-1	CASSQPGGRGNEQFF
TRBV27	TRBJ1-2	CASQGSSGYTF
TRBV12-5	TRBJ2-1	CATQAPGLAGFEQFF
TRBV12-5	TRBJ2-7	CASGKPRTGGFYEQYF
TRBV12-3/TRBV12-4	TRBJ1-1	CASSDGGAEAFF
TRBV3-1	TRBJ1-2	CASSQEPGAASSDGYTF
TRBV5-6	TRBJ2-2	CASSLDLPGELFF
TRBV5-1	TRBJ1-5	CASKSIGSSQPQHF
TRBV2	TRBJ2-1	CASSEVGSAFYNEQFF
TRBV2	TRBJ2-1	CASTVTGVRNEQFF
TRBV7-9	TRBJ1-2	CASSLTSKQETDGYTF